Below, 18 T cell receptor beta chains from the same sample are listed, as sequenced in a study of blood T cell repertoires in COVID-19. Here immunoSEQ multiplex PCR was the method, and the copy in TCRdb shows in-frame clones only, minus some. This table has around 270,000 clones, approximately 88% appearing once. The sequenced sample consisted of PBMCs or T cells enriched from blood (not recorded which). Receptor source: a woman aged 40 to 50 who had been exposed to COVID-19.

The rearrangement links TRBV27 to TRBJ1-2; 7 bases agree with TRBD1. Germline loops: CDR1 MNHEY, CDR2 SMNVEV (reference sequence). The CDR3 consists of 13 residues. After removal of 8 bases from V and 4 bases from J, the junction contained 7 bases not matched to a gene. CDR3: CASGRDSFYGYTF. The CDR3 region has the DNA TGTGCCAGCGGCCGGGACAGCTTCTATGGCTACACCTTC.

This chain uses TRBV19 with TRBJ2-4, with D hard to call. The CDR3 has 16 amino acids. Trimming took off 5 bases at V and 0 bases at J, with 14 bases between the two ends. CDR1 and CDR2 (germline): LNHDA, SQIVND (reference sequence). CDR3 bases: TGTGCCAGTAGTCCTTCGAGTTGGTTAGCCAAAAACATTCAGTACTTC. Its protein product is CASSPSSWLAKNIQYF.

The V call is TRBV7-2, the J call TRBJ1-1; a possible D gene is TRBD1 (6 bases). The CDR3 has 11 amino acids. The germline V and J ends were trimmed by 11 bases and 11 bases, with 18 bases remaining between them. The germline gives CDR1 SGHTA, CDR2 FQGNSA. CDR3 region: CASAGGVRAFF. The CDR3 nucleotides are TGTGCCTCGGCGGGGGGCGTCAGGGCTTTCTTT.

This clone has more than one count but fewer than ten. The chain joins TRBV30 to TRBJ2-3; D possibly corresponds to TRBD2 (5 bases). Trimming removed 4 bases from V and 5 bases from J, with 13 bases in between. The germline gives CDR1 GTSNPN, CDR2 SVGIG (reference sequence). There are 13 residues in the CDR3. The CDR3 spells CAWTRAAGDTQYF. CDR3 DNA sequence: TGTGCCTGGACCCGGGCCGCGGGAGATACGCAGTATTTT. Looking up the rest from reference TRBV30 and TRBJ2-3 gives the full variable domain: SQTIHQWPATLVQPVGSPLSLECTVEGTSNPNLYWYRQAAGRGLQLLFYSVGIGQISSEVPQNLSASRPQDRQFILSSKKLLLSDSGFYLCAWTRAAGDTQYFGPGTRLTVL.

The gene calls are TRBV10-3 and TRBJ2-2, with TRBD2 matching over 7 bases. V lost 8 bases, J lost 3 bases, and 18 bases stayed unmatched. CDR1 is ENHRY, CDR2 SYGVKD, per germline. This CDR3 is built from 18 residues. The CDR3 region is CAIQEVTRGSVDTGELFF. CDR3 bases: TGTGCCATCCAAGAAGTTACTCGCGGGAGTGTCGACACCGGGGAGCTGTTTTTT.

The chain joins TRBV7-9 to TRBJ2-1; 8 bases match TRBD2. The CDR3 has 14 amino acids. CDR1 is SEHNR, CDR2 FQNEAQ, per germline (reference sequence). The junction had 3 bases not matched to a gene; V was cut back by 2 bases and J by 6 bases. Here the CDR3 DNA reads TGTGCCAGCAGCTTATGGCTAGCGGGCAATGAGCAGTTCTTC. Translating it yields CASSLWLAGNEQFF.

CDR3 DNA: TGTGCCAGCAGTGAAAGGGACAGGGGGAGGATTAATGAAAAACTGTTTTTT. Its protein product is CASSERDRGRINEKLFF. This chain connects TRBV25-1 to TRBJ1-4, with 11 nucleotides matching TRBD1. The J segment lost 4 bases and the V segment lost 2 bases, leaving 6 bases of the junction unmatched. CDR1 is MGHDK and CDR2 is SYGVNS in the germline V gene. The CDR3 loop spans 17 amino acids. Filled out from reference TRBV25-1 and TRBJ1-4, the complete variable domain reads EADIYQTPRYLVIGTGKKITLECSQTMGHDKMYWYQQDPGMELHLIHYSYGVNSTEKGDLSSESTVSRIRTEHFPLTLESARPSHTSQYLCASSERDRGRINEKLFFGSGTQLSVL.

The V call is TRBV14, the J call TRBJ2-2, with 7 bases matching TRBD1. This CDR3 contains 14 residues. Germline-derived CDR1 and CDR2 are SGHDN and FVKESK. V dropped 4 bases and J dropped 4; count of bases not matched to a gene: 3. CDR3 in amino acids: CASSRTGGTGELFF. Written as DNA, the CDR3 is TGTGCCAGCAGCCGGACAGGAGGCACCGGGGAGCTGTTTTTT.

The chain combines TRBV5-1 with TRBJ2-7, with D possibly being TRBD2 (5 bases). V was cut by 4 bases and J by 4 bases, with 15 bases left in between. This CDR3 region has 14 residues. Germline V gene data show CDR1 as SGHRS and CDR2 as YFSETQ. Here the CDR3 DNA reads TGCGCCAGCAGCCCACGGGGAGACTCTTACGAGCAGTACTTC. It codes for CASSPRGDSYEQYF.

The chain combines TRBV6-5 with TRBJ2-7; D unclear. The ends were cut back, 0 bases at V and 2 bases at J, with 8 bases in the middle. Germline V lookup: CDR1 MNHEY, CDR2 SVGAGI. This CDR3 has 14 amino acids. The CDR3 DNA follows: TGTGCCAGCAGTTACTCGGGCAGAACCTACGAGCAGTACTTC. Protein: CASSYSGRTYEQYF.

The chain carries TRBV6-5 and TRBJ1-6; possible D gene TRBD1, 6 bases. Trimming stripped 7 bases from V and 7 bases from J, with 17 bases between. From germline, CDR1 is MNHEY and CDR2 SVGAGI. The CDR3 covers 15 residues. This CDR3 is CASTLGQSWNSPLHF. The CDR3 DNA follows: TGTGCCAGCACTCTCGGACAGTCCTGGAATTCACCCCTCCACTTT.

The chain has TRBV27 and TRBJ1-6; tentative D call: TRBD1 (5 bases). CDR3 length equals 16 residues. The germline V and J ends were trimmed by 3 bases and 0 bases, with 9 bases remaining between them. Germline V gene data show CDR1 as MNHEY and CDR2 as SMNVEV (reference sequence). Here the CDR3 DNA reads TGTGCCAGCAGTTTTAGGGGAAGCTCCTATAATTCACCCCTCCACTTT. Its protein product is CASSFRGSSYNSPLHF.

The V gene is TRBV19, the J gene TRBJ1-1; TRBD1 might be the D (6 bases). This CDR3 contains 17 residues. The germline CDR1 and CDR2 sequences are LNHDA and SQIVND (reference sequence). V lost 3 bases and J 4 bases, leaving 21 bases between the germline ends. The CDR3 sequence: CASSMEGRQARSTEAFF. CDR3 nucleotides: TGTGCCAGTAGTATGGAAGGGAGACAGGCTAGATCCACTGAAGCTTTCTTT.

This sequence joins TRBV19 and TRBJ1-5; 8 nucleotides match TRBD1. The length of the CDR3 is 18 residues. CDR1 LNHDA and CDR2 SQIVND come from the germline V gene (reference sequence). J gave up 7 bases and V 5 bases, and 19 bases lay outside the gene matches. The CDR3 bases are TGTGCCAGTAGTTTAGGGGCCGGGACAGGAAACCTGGGACAGCCCCAGCATTTT. Protein: CASSLGAGTGNLGQPQHF.

The chain joins TRBV7-3 to TRBJ2-3; 10 positions match TRBD2. This CDR3 has 17 residues. Looked up from germline, CDR1 is SGHTA and CDR2 is FQGTGA. V lost 2 bases and J lost 2; bases outside the gene matches: 7. DNA of the CDR3: TGTGCCAGCAGCTTATATCTAGCGGGGGCCTCCACAGATACGCAGTATTTT. Protein: CASSLYLAGASTDTQYF.

The chain uses TRBV4-3 and TRBJ1-4; D perhaps matches TRBD1 (5 bases). This CDR3 contains 17 residues. Looked up from germline, CDR1 is LGHNA and CDR2 is YSLEER. Trimming shortened V by 2 bases and J by 3 bases, and 16 bases separated the two germline ends. The CDR3 sequence: CASSQLPGSGANEKLFF. The CDR3 coding sequence is TGCGCCAGCAGCCAATTGCCGGGATCGGGGGCTAATGAAAAACTGTTTTTT.

V usage is TRBV24-1 and J usage is TRBJ1-2; D is unresolved. The germline V gene encodes CDR1 KGHDR and CDR2 SFDVKD. The CDR3 covers 13 residues. Trimming left V 5 bases short and J 2 bases short, with 8 bases between. The CDR3 region is CATSGGGNYGYTF. In nucleotides, the CDR3 is TGTGCCACCAGTGGGGGAGGGAACTATGGCTACACCTTC.

V is TRBV20-1 and J is TRBJ1-2; D is ambiguous. CDR1 is DFQATT, CDR2 SNEGSKA, per germline (reference sequence). The CDR3 is 14 amino acids. Trimming removed 3 bases at V and 1 base at J, with 12 bases between. DNA for the CDR3: TGCAGTGCTAGTAGTCTCAACAATAACTATGGCTACACCTTC. This encodes CSASSLNNNYGYTF.